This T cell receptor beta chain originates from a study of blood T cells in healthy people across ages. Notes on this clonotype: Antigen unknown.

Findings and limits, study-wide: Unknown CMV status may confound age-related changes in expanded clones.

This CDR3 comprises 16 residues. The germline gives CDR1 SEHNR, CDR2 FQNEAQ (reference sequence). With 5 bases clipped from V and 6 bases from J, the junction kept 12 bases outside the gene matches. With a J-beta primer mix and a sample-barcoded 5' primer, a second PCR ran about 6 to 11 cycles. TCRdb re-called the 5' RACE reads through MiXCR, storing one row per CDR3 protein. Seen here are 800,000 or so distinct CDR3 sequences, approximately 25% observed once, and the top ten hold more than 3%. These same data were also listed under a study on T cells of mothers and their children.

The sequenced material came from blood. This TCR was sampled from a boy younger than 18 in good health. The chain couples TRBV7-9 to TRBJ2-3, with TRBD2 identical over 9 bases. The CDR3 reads CASSSRSSGSPDTQYF. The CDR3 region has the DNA TGTGCCAGCAGCAGCCGCAGTAGCGGGAGCCCCGATACGCAGTATTTT.